These 5 T cell receptor beta chains originate from one sample sequenced in a study of cytomegalovirus exposure and HLA in healthy donors. This table comes from immunoSEQ multiplex PCR, and its TCRdb copy is limited to in-frame clones, with some not included. This sample has under 250,000 clones, with approximately 87% found just once. The source material was PBMCs. The receptors were sampled from a woman aged 18-35 years in good health and CMV-seronegative.

The chain is built from TRBV2 and TRBJ2-7; TRBD1 matches at 7 bases. CDR3 length equals 14 residues. From germline, CDR1 is SNHLY and CDR2 FYNNEI. Trimming cost V 7 bases and J 1 base; bases outside gene matches: 7. This CDR3 reads CASNPTGPSYEQYF. The CDR3 nucleotides are TGTGCCAGCAACCCGACAGGGCCGTCCTACGAGCAGTACTTC.

The rearrangement links TRBV7-9 to TRBJ1-1; D gene unclear. Trimming removed 2 bases at V and 4 bases at J, with 5 bases between. Germline-derived CDR1 and CDR2 are SEHNR and FQNEAQ (reference sequence). The CDR3 runs 12 residues. CDR3 in DNA: TGTGCCAGCAGCTTATGGAGCACTGAAGCTTTCTTT. This encodes CASSLWSTEAFF.

Here the CDR3 DNA reads TGTGCCAGCAGCTTGGTGGCGACTAGCGGGGGATACCAAGAGACCCAGTACTTC. Translated, it gives CASSLVATSGGYQETQYF. The J gene is TRBJ2-5, the V gene TRBV5-4; 12 positions agree with TRBD2. This CDR3 region has 18 residues. CDR1 is SGHNT and CDR2 is YYREEE in the germline V gene (reference sequence). The V gene end was trimmed by 0 bases and the J gene end by 0 bases; junction bases not matched to a gene: 6.

This rearrangement joins TRBV19 to TRBJ2-7; D gene unclear. V lost 8 bases to trimming and J lost 2 bases, with 7 bases between them. CDR1 and CDR2 (germline): LNHDA, SQIVND (reference sequence). CDR3 length: 11 residues. CDR3 sequence: CASGAAYEQYF. The CDR3 nucleotides are TGTGCCAGTGGCGCAGCCTACGAGCAGTACTTC.

This chain links TRBV11-1 with TRBJ2-2, with 8 bases identical to TRBD1. The CDR3 length is 15 residues. Germline V lookup: CDR1 SGHAT, CDR2 FQDESV (reference sequence). V trimming: 4 bases; J trimming: 7 bases; junction bases outside the gene matches: 8. CDR3 loop: CASSWETGVGGELFF. Written as DNA, the CDR3 is TGTGCCAGCAGCTGGGAGACAGGGGTCGGCGGGGAGCTGTTTTTT.